These 29 T cell receptor beta chains were all obtained from the same sample, sequenced in a study of T cell responses to AZD1222 COVID-19 vaccine (dated by TCRdb to the early 2020s). The library relied on the immunoSEQ multiplex PCR assay. What TCRdb holds here is the immuneACCESS table cut down to in-frame rearrangements. Part of the clones is not present; checked against another copy, under half of the missing clones reflect an unresolved V gene, and the others are unexplained. This sample lists 120,000 to 150,000 clones; approximately 90% were detected once. The ten largest account for 1.9% of the sample. The time point label, as the study defines it: about 28 days (+/-7) after the second vaccine dose. Sequenced here: peripheral blood, sampled 28 days after the second AZD1222 dose. Every receptor here comes from an adult who received the AZD1222 COVID-19 vaccine.

This clone was found a few times. The chain recombines TRBV7-2 with TRBJ2-5; 9 bases map to TRBD1. Germline V CDR1 and CDR2: SGHTA, FQGNSA. The V gene end was trimmed by 4 bases and the J gene end by 7 bases; junction bases not matched to a gene: 4. This CDR3 has 13 amino acids. The CDR3 protein is CASSSRQGGTQYF. CDR3 sequence (DNA): TGTGCCAGCAGCTCTCGACAGGGGGGGACCCAGTACTTC.

V and J are TRBV10-1 and TRBJ1-1, with D possibly being TRBD1 (5 bases). The CDR3 length is 14 residues. Trimming took 4 bases from V and 4 from J, leaving 13 bases between them. CDR1 and CDR2 from the germline V gene are WNHNN and SYGVQD (reference sequence). CDR3 amino acids: CASSVSGRGTEAFF. CDR3 in DNA: TGCGCCAGCAGTGTATCGGGACGGGGCACTGAAGCTTTCTTT.

The V and J genes are TRBV5-1 and TRBJ1-1; no clear D. V shed 0 bases and J shed 0 bases, with 9 bases lying between them. The V gene's germline CDR1 is SGHRS and CDR2 YFSETQ. The CDR3 sequence is 15 residues long. The CDR3 is CASSLASGMNTEAFF. CDR3 nucleotides: TGCGCCAGCAGCTTGGCCAGCGGTATGAACACTGAAGCTTTCTTT.

The rearrangement uses TRBV3-1 (or the pseudogene TRBV3-2) and TRBJ1-1, with 7 positions matching TRBD1. V lost 3 bases to trimming and J lost 8 bases; unmatched junction nucleotides: 3. The CDR3 is 12 amino acids. Looked up from germline, CDR1 is LGHDT and CDR2 is YNNKEL (reference sequence). This CDR3 reads CASSQRDSEAFF. DNA for the CDR3: TGTGCCAGCAGCCAGAGGGACAGCGAAGCTTTCTTT.

The chain couples TRBV9 to TRBJ1-3, with D possibly TRBD1 on 5 matching bases. The CDR3 is 16 amino acids. Trimming took 2 bases from V and 7 from J, leaving 19 bases between them. The germline V gene has CDR1 SGDLS and CDR2 YYNGEE. The CDR3 DNA follows: TGTGCCAGCAGCGTCAAAGAGGACACCCAAGGGAACACCATATATTTT. Its protein is CASSVKEDTQGNTIYF.

The V and J genes are TRBV11-3 and TRBJ1-1; no clear D. CDR3 length: 13 residues. The V end was cut by 0 bases, the J end by 4 bases, with 6 bases between. The germline gives CDR1 SGHNT, CDR2 YENEEA. The CDR3, as DNA: TGTGCCAGCAGCTTAGAAGAGTCCACTGAAGCTTTCTTT. It translates to CASSLEESTEAFF. The complete variable domain, with remaining parts taken from reference TRBV11-3 and TRBJ1-1, reads EAGVVQSPRYKIIEKKQPVAFWCNPISGHNTLYWYLQNLGQGPELLIRYENEEAVDDSQLPKDRFSAERLKGVDSTLKIQPAELGDSAVYLCASSLEESTEAFFGQGTRLTVV.

The chain carries TRBV7-9 and TRBJ2-5, with D possibly being TRBD2 (5 bases). CDR1 SEHNR and CDR2 FQNEAQ come from the germline V gene (reference sequence). The CDR3 runs 14 residues. Trimming removed 2 bases at V and 2 bases at J, with 9 bases between. The DNA for the CDR3 is TGTGCCAGCAGCTTAATGGGAGATCAAGAGACCCAGTACTTC. Protein product: CASSLMGDQETQYF.

This CDR3 is CAISVEQTNYGYTF. The CDR3 coding sequence is TGTGCCATCAGTGTTGAACAGACTAACTATGGCTACACCTTC. The rearrangement joins TRBV10-3 to TRBJ1-2; D gene ambiguous. With 4 bases removed from V and 0 bases from J, the gap between germline ends came to 9 bases. The CDR3 is 14 residues long. Germline CDR1 is ENHRY and CDR2 is SYGVKD.

The chain couples TRBV6-1 to TRBJ2-5, with 11 nucleotides matching TRBD2. CDR3 length: 18 residues. With V trimmed by 0 bases and J by 1 base, 7 bases remained unmatched. Germline loops: CDR1 MNHNS, CDR2 SASEGT. DNA for the CDR3: TGTGCCAGCAGTGAAGCGCGAAGACTAGCGGGGATCCAAGAGACCCAGTACTTC. This sequence encodes CASSEARRLAGIQETQYF.

This clone was seen only a few times. V and J are TRBV28 and TRBJ2-1; 8 bases agree with TRBD2. Losses at the gene ends were 2 bases for V and 15 bases for J; bases not matched to a gene: 6. The CDR3 is made up of 12 amino acids. Germline CDR1 and CDR2: MDHEN and SYDVKM. CDR3 amino acids: CASSLGGTSAFF. CDR3 nucleotide sequence: TGTGCCAGCAGTTTAGGGGGGACTAGTGCGTTCTTC. The full variable domain, completed using reference TRBV28 and TRBJ2-1, is DVKVTQSSRYLVKRTGEKVFLECVQDMDHENMFWYRQDPGLGLRLIYFSYDVKMKEKGDIPEGYSVSREKKERFSLILESASTNQTSMYLCASSLGGTSAFFGPGTRLTVL.

For the CDR3, the DNA is TGTGCCAGTAGTATAGATCTCGGACTAACGATCTCCTACAATGAGCAGTTCTTC. Residues: CASSIDLGLTISYNEQFF. This chain joins TRBV19 and TRBJ2-1; maybe TRBD2 (6 bases). The CDR3 covers 18 residues. Germline V gene sequence: CDR1 LNHDA, CDR2 SQIVND (reference sequence). V dropped 0 bases and J dropped 0 bases, with 15 bases sitting between them.

The CDR3 region has the DNA TGTGCCACCAGCAGAGATCCCACAGGGGACTATGGCTACACCTTC. Translated, it gives CATSRDPTGDYGYTF. The chain links TRBV15 to TRBJ1-2, with TRBD1 matching 7 bases. With 0 bases clipped from V and 3 bases from J, the junction kept 4 bases outside the gene matches. The germline gives CDR1 LNHNV, CDR2 YYDKDF (reference sequence). CDR3 length: 15 amino acids.

The chain links TRBV9 to TRBJ2-7; 8 nucleotides align to TRBD2. This CDR3 comprises 18 residues. The germline gives CDR1 SGDLS, CDR2 YYNGEE. Trimming cost V 0 bases and J 1 base; bases outside gene matches: 12. CDR3 residues: CASSVGPSPGRVSYEQYF. The CDR3 DNA follows: TGTGCCAGCAGCGTAGGTCCCTCTCCCGGGAGGGTATCCTACGAGCAGTACTTC.

This chain joins TRBV10-2 and TRBJ1-5, with D possibly TRBD1 on 5 matching bases. Per germline, CDR1 WSHSY and CDR2 SAAADI. The germline V and J ends were trimmed by 7 bases and 7 bases, with 14 bases remaining between them. This CDR3 has 13 amino acids. In DNA, the CDR3 is TGCGCCAGCACAATCGGGGCTGGGCAGCCCCAGCATTTT. It specifies CASTIGAGQPQHF.

The chain uses TRBV5-1 and TRBJ1-4; TRBD1 agrees at 7 bases. CDR3 length equals 14 residues. CDR1 and CDR2 (germline): SGHRS, YFSETQ. V shed 5 bases and J 3 bases; nucleotides not matched to a gene: 4. The CDR3 bases are TGCGCCAGCAGGGAGGGACAGTCTAATGAAAAACTGTTTTTT. Protein product: CASREGQSNEKLFF. The variable domain in full, with the rest retrieved from reference TRBV5-1 and TRBJ1-4, is KAGVTQTPRYLIKTRGQQVTLSCSPISGHRSVSWYQQTPGQGLQFLFEYFSETQRNKGNFPGRFSGRQFSNSRSEMNVSTLELGDSALYLCASREGQSNEKLFFGSGTQLSVL.

The gene calls are TRBV3-1 (or the pseudogene TRBV3-2) and TRBJ2-1, with 8 bases fitting TRBD2. This CDR3 region has 18 residues. With V trimmed by 4 bases and J by 8 bases, 19 bases remained unmatched. Germline CDR1 reads LGHDT; CDR2 reads YNNKEL (reference sequence). In DNA, the CDR3 is TGTGCCAGCAGCCTTCTCGCATCTCCTTTTATTAGCGGGGATGAGCAGTTCTTC. This gives the protein CASSLLASPFISGDEQFF.

The chain joins TRBV7-6 to TRBJ2-3, with 7 positions matching TRBD1. CDR3 length: 13 residues. V gave up 5 bases and J gave up 11 bases; unmatched junction bases: 10. Germline assignment: CDR1 SGHVS and CDR2 FNYEAQ. In DNA, the CDR3 is TGTGCCAGCAGCGGTGGACAGGCTGGTGGGCAGTATTTT. Translating it yields CASSGGQAGGQYF.

The V gene is TRBV29-1, the J gene TRBJ2-7, with D possibly being TRBD1 or TRBD2 (5 bases each). Trimming took off 0 bases at V and 2 bases at J, with 8 bases between the two ends. CDR1 is SQVTM, CDR2 ANQGSEA, per germline. The length of the CDR3 is 13 residues. The CDR3, as DNA: TGCAGCGTTGAAGAGGGGGATCCCTACGAGCAGTACTTC. Protein sequence: CSVEEGDPYEQYF.

The chain recombines TRBV6-1 with TRBJ1-5, with no clear D. CDR1 and CDR2 (germline): MNHNS, SASEGT. The CDR3 consists of 14 residues. Trimming shortened V by 3 bases and J by 0 bases, and 6 bases separated the two germline ends. In DNA, the CDR3 is TGTGCCAGCAGTGAGCAGAATAGCAATCAGCCCCAGCATTTT. This gives the protein CASSEQNSNQPQHF.

The CDR3 sequence: CASSSLYWNTEAFF. The CDR3 coding sequence is TGTGCCAGCAGCTCCCTGTATTGGAACACTGAAGCTTTCTTT. The rearrangement links TRBV5-6 to TRBJ1-1; unclear D gene. V lost 3 bases and J lost 1, with 10 bases in between. The CDR3 has 14 amino acids. From germline, CDR1 is SGHDT and CDR2 YYEEEE.

This sequence joins TRBV27 and TRBJ2-7, with TRBD1 matching 8 bases. The germline V gene encodes CDR1 MNHEY and CDR2 SMNVEV (reference sequence). J lost 1 base, V lost 7 bases, and 9 bases had no gene match. The CDR3 is made up of 15 amino acids. In nucleotides, the CDR3 is TGTGCCAGCATATCTCCGGGGACAGGTTCCTACGAGCAGTACTTC. It is translated as CASISPGTGSYEQYF.

On this clone itself: The sample carries other DNA sequences with the same CDR3. The chain couples TRBV7-3 to TRBJ1-1, with no clear D. The V and J ends lost 5 bases and 5 bases respectively, with 15 bases between them. The CDR3 has 14 amino acids. Germline CDR1 is SGHTA and CDR2 is FQGTGA. CDR3 DNA sequence: TGTGCCAGCAGCCCCGGGCTATTGGGAACTGAAGCTTTCTTT. Its protein product is CASSPGLLGTEAFF.

The CDR3, as DNA: TGTGCCAGCAGCCCGGCGCAGGGGACAGATACGCAGTATTTT. Protein sequence: CASSPAQGTDTQYF. The V and J genes are TRBV7-6 and TRBJ2-3; D is possibly TRBD1 (6 bases). The V gene's germline CDR1 is SGHVS and CDR2 FNYEAQ. The ends were cut back, 5 bases at V and 3 bases at J, with 12 bases in the middle. CDR3 length equals 14 residues.

CDR3 region: CASSGREFVSSGNTIYF. The CDR3 bases are TGTGCCAGCAGTGGCCGGGAATTCGTGAGCTCTGGAAACACCATATATTTT. The chain has TRBV6-1 and TRBJ1-3; D is undetermined. V shed 4 bases and J shed 0 bases, with 16 bases lying between them. In germline, CDR1 is MNHNS, CDR2 SASEGT. This CDR3 is built from 17 residues.

The gene calls are TRBV7-3 and TRBJ2-1, with D possibly TRBD2 on 5 matching bases. The germline V gene encodes CDR1 SGHTA and CDR2 FQGTGA. The germline V and J ends were trimmed by 2 bases and 0 bases, with 26 bases remaining between them. The CDR3 is made up of 21 amino acids. The CDR3, as DNA: TGTGCCAGCAGCTTATTGCCCGTAGTTAGCGAGGCGCCCAACTCCTACAATGAGCAGTTCTTC. Protein product: CASSLLPVVSEAPNSYNEQFF. Full variable domain (outside the CDR3, taken from reference TRBV7-3 and TRBJ2-1): GAGVSQTPSNKVTEKGKYVELRCDPISGHTALYWYRQSLGQGPEFLIYFQGTGAADDSGLPNDRFFAVRPEGSVSTLKIQRTERGDSAVYLCASSLLPVVSEAPNSYNEQFFGPGTRLTVL.

The chain joins TRBV30 to TRBJ1-1; tentatively, D is TRBD1 (5 bases). The V gene's germline CDR1 is GTSNPN and CDR2 SVGIG (reference sequence). The CDR3 covers 13 residues. Trimming pared 3 bases from V and 5 bases from J, leaving 13 bases between. The CDR3 loop is CAWSAGWITEAFF. The CDR3 nucleotides are TGTGCCTGGAGCGCAGGGTGGATTACTGAAGCTTTCTTT.

CDR3 DNA sequence: TGTGCCAGTAGTATAGTGGGCAGGGGGACGAAGCAGTTCTTC. Translating it yields CASSIVGRGTKQFF. V is TRBV19 and J is TRBJ2-1; 7 bases align to TRBD1. The CDR3 totals 14 residues. J gave up 11 bases and V 1 base, and 8 bases lay outside the gene matches. CDR1 is LNHDA and CDR2 is SQIVND in the germline V gene (reference sequence).

This clone was picked up one time. The chain is built from TRBV9 and TRBJ2-1, with 8 bases aligning to TRBD2. V gave up 3 bases and J gave up 8 bases; unmatched junction bases: 7. The CDR3 is 14 residues long. Germline CDR1 is SGDLS and CDR2 is YYNGEE. The CDR3 nucleotides are TGTGCCAGCAGCGGAACCGGGAGGGTTGATGAGCAGTTCTTC. It specifies CASSGTGRVDEQFF. The whole variable domain, filled in from reference TRBV9 and TRBJ2-1, reads DSGVTQTPKHLITATGQRVTLRCSPRSGDLSVYWYQQSLDQGLQFLIQYYNGEERAKGNILERFSAQQFPDLHSELNLSSLELGDSALYFCASSGTGRVDEQFFGPGTRLTVL.

V gene TRBV5-4 combines with J gene TRBJ2-7; D may correspond to TRBD1 or TRBD2 (6 bases each). Per the germline V gene, CDR1 is SGHNT and CDR2 is YYREEE (reference sequence). The CDR3 is 14 amino acids. V lost 1 base and J 7 bases, leaving 15 bases between the germline ends. CDR3 sequence: CASSLLGGPGEQYF. The CDR3 DNA is TGTGCCAGCAGCTTGTTAGGGGGGCCGGGGGAGCAGTACTTC.